This T cell receptor beta chain came from a study of cytomegalovirus exposure and HLA in healthy donors. General study points: The study designated about 180 TCR beta chains cytomegalovirus-associated. In vitro experiments confirmed that a few CMV-associated chains were specific for CMV antigens.

Assay used: immunoSEQ multiplex PCR; TCRdb lists only in-frame clones, some missing. This table holds some 110,000 clones, about 83% found once. The CDR3 has 17 amino acids. The germline V gene has CDR1 MNHEY and CDR2 SMNVEV (reference sequence). V lost 3 bases to trimming and J lost 2 bases; unmatched junction nucleotides: 9. Comments on this clone: The antigen is unknown.

Sequenced material: PBMCs. The J gene is TRBJ2-3, the V gene TRBV27; TRBD2 agrees at 9 bases. The TCR sequence derives from a man in his late teens or twenties in good health and CMV-seronegative. CDR3 nucleotides: TGTGCCAGCAGTTTGATTAGCGGGAGAGGGGTCACAGATACGCAGTATTTT. It yields the protein CASSLISGRGVTDTQYF.